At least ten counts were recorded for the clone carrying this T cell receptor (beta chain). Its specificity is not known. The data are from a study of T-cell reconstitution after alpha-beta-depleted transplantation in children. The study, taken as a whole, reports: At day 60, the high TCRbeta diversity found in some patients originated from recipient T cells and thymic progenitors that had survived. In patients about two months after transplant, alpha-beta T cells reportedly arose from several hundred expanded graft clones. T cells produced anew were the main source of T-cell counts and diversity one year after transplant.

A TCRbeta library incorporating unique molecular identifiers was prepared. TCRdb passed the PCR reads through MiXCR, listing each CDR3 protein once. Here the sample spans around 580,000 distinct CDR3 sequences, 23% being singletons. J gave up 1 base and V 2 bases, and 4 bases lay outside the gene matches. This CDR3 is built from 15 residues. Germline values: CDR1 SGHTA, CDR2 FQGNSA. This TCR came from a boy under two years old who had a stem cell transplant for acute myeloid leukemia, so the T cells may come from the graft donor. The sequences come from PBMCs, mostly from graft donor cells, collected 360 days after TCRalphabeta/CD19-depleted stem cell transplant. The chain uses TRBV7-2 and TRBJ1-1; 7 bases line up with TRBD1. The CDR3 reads CASSLPRTGNTEAFF. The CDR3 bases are TGTGCCAGCAGCTTACCCCGGACAGGGAACACTGAAGCTTTCTTT.